This TCR beta chain was sequenced in a study of T cell changes during pregnancy in multiple sclerosis. This CDR3 spans 14 amino acids. Trimming shortened V by 0 bases and J by 0 bases, and 9 bases separated the two germline ends. Germline V gives CDR1 GTSNPN, CDR2 SVGIG (reference sequence). This clone was seen a handful of times. Profiling relied on immunoSEQ multiplex PCR, and the TCRdb table lists in-frame clones only, not all of them. The repertoire holds 50,000 to 60,000 clones, with approximately 90% as singletons. The TCR was taken from a female donor in good health, enrolled as a control in a pregnancy study. Sample: peripheral blood, taken in the first trimester of pregnancy. J is TRBJ2-7 and V is TRBV30; D unclear. CDR3 amino acids: CAWSVNANSYEQYF. CDR3 sequence (DNA): TGTGCCTGGAGTGTAAACGCTAACTCCTACGAGCAGTACTTC.